Following are 29 T cell receptor beta chains from one sample sequenced in a study of cytomegalovirus exposure and HLA in healthy donors. The table came from immunoSEQ multiplex PCR; TCRdb's copy has only in-frame clones and leaves some out. The sample holds 180,000 or so clones, approximately 87% seen once. The sequencing sample was made of PBMCs. The receptors shown here come from a woman in her 30s in good health and CMV-seronegative.

The chain recombines TRBV5-6 with TRBJ2-3; 11 positions agree with TRBD2. The germline CDR1 and CDR2 sequences are SGHDT and YYEEEE. The CDR3 is 16 residues long. Germline trimming cut 1 base from V and 5 bases from J; bases unmatched to any gene: 6. The CDR3 DNA sequence: TGTGCCAGCAGCTTGAACCCGGGACTAGCGGTAGATACGCAGTATTTT. Encoded protein: CASSLNPGLAVDTQYF.

This clone was counted a single time. The CDR3 here is CASSSGDGPSPLHF. CDR3 bases: TGTGCCAGCAGCTCGGGGGACGGACCTTCACCCCTCCACTTT. This rearrangement joins TRBV7-2 to TRBJ1-6, with a weak D call TRBD1 (5 bases). Trimming cost V 4 bases and J 9 bases, with 13 bases left between them. The CDR3 is 14 residues long. Germline V CDR1 and CDR2: SGHTA, FQGNSA. Combining the CDR3 with reference TRBV7-2 and TRBJ1-6 gives the whole variable domain GAGVSQSPSNKVTEKGKDVELRCDPISGHTALYWYRQSLGQGLEFLIYFQGNSAPDKSGLPSDRFSAERTGGSVSTLTIQRTQQEDSAVYLCASSSGDGPSPLHFGNGTRLTVT.

This CDR3 reads CACQQSGGNEQFF. In nucleotides, the CDR3 is TGTGCTTGCCAGCAATCAGGGGGGAATGAGCAGTTCTTC. The gene calls are TRBV6-1 and TRBJ2-1; D may be TRBD1 (7 bases). The CDR3 consists of 13 residues. Germline CDR1 is MNHNS and CDR2 is SASEGT.

This clone came up many times. The genes are TRBV19 and TRBJ1-5; D is unresolved. Germline loops: CDR1 LNHDA, CDR2 SQIVND (reference sequence). This CDR3 comprises 15 residues. Trimming removed 5 bases from V and 0 bases from J, with 11 bases in between. The CDR3 region has the DNA TGTGCCAGTAGTGAAGGAGGATATAGCAATCAGCCCCAGCATTTT. Amino acids: CASSEGGYSNQPQHF.

In this sample, this clone turned up once. V gene TRBV6-5 combines with J gene TRBJ2-3, with 7 bases matching TRBD1. V gave up 6 bases and J gave up 5 bases; unmatched junction bases: 11. The germline gives CDR1 MNHEY, CDR2 SVGAGI. The CDR3 covers 15 residues. In DNA form, the CDR3 reads TGTGCCAGCAGGCAACAGGGGATAATGGGAGATACGCAGTATTTT. Protein product: CASRQQGIMGDTQYF.

The chain uses TRBV6-1 and TRBJ2-7, with 7 bases aligning to TRBD1. This CDR3 has 12 residues. The germline V gene has CDR1 MNHNS and CDR2 SASEGT. With 4 bases clipped from V and 4 bases from J, the junction kept 1 base outside the gene matches. As DNA, the CDR3 is TGTGCCAGCAGTGTACAGGGGTACGAGCAGTACTTC. Amino acid sequence: CASSVQGYEQYF.

The chain recombines TRBV6-5 with TRBJ2-7; 9 bases line up with TRBD1. With V trimmed by 2 bases and J by 7 bases, 9 bases remained unmatched. This CDR3 is 15 amino acids long. Germline V gene lookup returns CDR1 MNHEY and CDR2 SVGAGI. The CDR3 region is CASSYGTGTLGEQYF. The CDR3 DNA follows: TGTGCCAGCAGTTACGGGACAGGGACATTGGGAGAGCAGTACTTC.

The chain combines TRBV6-1 with TRBJ2-2; D gene uncertain. The CDR3 has 11 residues. V was shortened by 8 bases and J by 11 bases, with 12 bases between the two germline ends. CDR1 is MNHNS and CDR2 is SASEGT in the germline V gene. This chain's CDR3 is CASPNNIELFF. The CDR3 bases are TGTGCCAGCCCAAATAACATAGAGCTGTTTTTT.

This clone appeared a single time. The chain carries TRBV27 and TRBJ2-1; 11 bases line up with TRBD2. The CDR3 is 15 amino acids. In germline, CDR1 is MNHEY, CDR2 SMNVEV (reference sequence). V lost 7 bases, J lost 3 bases, and 5 bases stayed unmatched. The CDR3: CASTIAGGNYNEQFF. The CDR3 nucleotides are TGTGCCAGCACCATAGCGGGGGGGAACTACAATGAGCAGTTCTTC.

This chain uses TRBV12-5 with TRBJ2-3, with 11 bases identical to TRBD1. The CDR3 covers 18 residues. J was trimmed by 0 bases and V by 1 base; bases with no gene match: 6. From germline, CDR1 is LGHNT and CDR2 FRNRAP. CDR3 nucleotide sequence: TGTGCTAGTGGTTTGGGGACAGGGGGCGGCCCAAGCACAGATACGCAGTATTTT. Translating it yields CASGLGTGGGPSTDTQYF. Supplemented by reference TRBV12-5 and TRBJ2-3, the full variable domain reads DARVTQTPRHKVTEMGQEVTMRCQPILGHNTVFWYRQTMMQGLELLAYFRNRAPLDDSGMPKDRFSAEMPDATLATLKIQPSEPRDSAVYFCASGLGTGGGPSTDTQYFGPGTRLTVL.

The chain uses TRBV5-1 and TRBJ1-3; 7 nucleotides match TRBD1. With 1 base clipped from V and 0 bases from J, the junction kept 10 bases outside the gene matches. The CDR3 totals 18 residues. CDR1 SGHRS and CDR2 YFSETQ come from the germline V gene. The CDR3 sequence is CASSLLGTDLTSGNTIYF. For the CDR3, the DNA is TGCGCCAGCAGCTTGTTGGGGACAGATCTAACCTCTGGAAACACCATATATTTT.

This sequence joins TRBV6-5 and TRBJ1-2; 10 positions agree with TRBD1. The junction had 6 bases not matched to a gene; V was cut back by 0 bases and J by 8 bases. The CDR3 has 15 amino acids. Germline V lookup: CDR1 MNHEY, CDR2 SVGAGI. This CDR3 is CASSYSTGGASGYTF. In nucleotides, the CDR3 is TGTGCCAGCAGTTACTCGACAGGGGGCGCATCGGGCTACACCTTC.

The chain carries TRBV4-1 and TRBJ2-7; the D is unclear. CDR1 and CDR2 (germline): MGHRA, YSYEKL. Trimming removed 1 base from V and 0 bases from J, with 13 bases in between. The CDR3 has 16 amino acids. The CDR3 bases are TGCGCCAGCAGCCAAGTAACCGGGTATTCCTCCTACGAGCAGTACTTC. This sequence encodes CASSQVTGYSSYEQYF.

This clone was counted only a few times. The rearrangement uses TRBV21-1 and TRBJ2-2; TRBD2 reflects the table's D call only, with no check against the DNA. TRBV21-1 is listed as a pseudogene. This CDR3 region has 15 residues. The CDR3 nucleotides are TGTGGCGAGCCGGCCGCTAGCGGGGTTACCGGGGAGCTGTTTTTT. Encoded protein: CGEPAASGVTGELFF.

The rearrangement joins TRBV9 to TRBJ1-2; D remains unclear. The germline gives CDR1 SGDLS, CDR2 YYNGEE. This CDR3 spans 13 amino acids. With 4 bases removed from V and 4 bases from J, the gap between germline ends came to 11 bases. The CDR3 bases are TGTGCCAGCAGCCCGAGCCCTCTCTATGGCTACACCTTC. This codes for CASSPSPLYGYTF.

This clone was observed once. The chain combines TRBV19 with TRBJ1-2; 8 bases align to TRBD1. CDR3 length: 14 residues. J lost 4 bases, V lost 5 bases, and 6 bases had no gene match. The germline V gene has CDR1 LNHDA and CDR2 SQIVND (reference sequence). The DNA of the CDR3 is TGTGCCAGTAGTCCCCGGACAGGGACCTATGGCTACACCTTC. Translation gives CASSPRTGTYGYTF.

V and J are TRBV7-2 and TRBJ1-4; no firm D call. The CDR3 has 16 amino acids. Germline-derived CDR1 and CDR2 are SGHTA and FQGNSA. Trimming cost V 1 base and J 0 bases, with 9 bases left between them. DNA of the CDR3: TGTGCCAGCAGCTTAGACAGCCCCTCAACTAATGAAAAACTGTTTTTT. This codes for CASSLDSPSTNEKLFF.

The chain recombines TRBV29-1 with TRBJ1-1; D is perhaps TRBD1 (6 bases). The V end was cut by 7 bases, the J end by 1 base, with 10 bases between. This CDR3 spans 12 amino acids. Germline CDR1 and CDR2: SQVTM and ANQGSEA. The CDR3 loop reads CSAGQRNTEAFF. In nucleotides, the CDR3 is TGCAGCGCCGGACAGAGGAACACTGAAGCTTTCTTT.

The chain is built from TRBV6-1 and TRBJ1-2; no definite D call. Per the germline V gene, CDR1 is MNHNS and CDR2 is SASEGT. This CDR3 region has 10 residues. The ends were cut back, 3 bases at V and 8 bases at J, with 4 bases in the middle. The CDR3, as DNA: TGTGCCAGCAGTGAGCGGGGCTACACCTTC. Translated, it gives CASSERGYTF.

A single count supports this clone. The chain is built from TRBV19 and TRBJ1-5; TRBD1 agrees at 11 bases. The J segment lost 4 bases and the V segment lost 5 bases, leaving 7 bases of the junction unmatched. Germline CDR1 is LNHDA and CDR2 is SQIVND (reference sequence). The CDR3 has 16 amino acids. This CDR3 is CASSQTGTGGNQPQHF. DNA for the CDR3: TGTGCCAGTAGTCAGACCGGGACAGGGGGGAATCAGCCCCAGCATTTT.

The rearrangement joins TRBV11-2 to TRBJ2-7, with D uncertain. The CDR3 is 13 residues long. Trimming removed 6 bases from V and 1 base from J, with 10 bases in between. Germline V gives CDR1 SGHAT, CDR2 FQNNGV. In DNA form, the CDR3 reads TGTGCCAGCAGTCAGACACGATCCTACGAGCAGTACTTC. It translates to CASSQTRSYEQYF. The entire variable domain, with the rest obtained from reference TRBV11-2 and TRBJ2-7, is as follows: EAGVAQSPRYKIIEKRQSVAFWCNPISGHATLYWYQQILGQGPKLLIQFQNNGVVDDSQLPKDRFSAERLKGVDSTLKIQPAKLEDSAVYLCASSQTRSYEQYFGPGTRLTVT.

The chain couples TRBV18 to TRBJ2-3; D is perhaps TRBD2 (6 bases). The CDR3 is made up of 13 amino acids. Per the germline V gene, CDR1 is KGHSH and CDR2 is LQKENI. Trimming shortened V by 6 bases and J by 9 bases, and 16 bases separated the two germline ends. As DNA, the CDR3 is TGTGCCAGCTCCCCCCGGAGGGTGGAAACGCAGTATTTT. It specifies CASSPRRVETQYF.

The J gene is TRBJ2-7, the V gene TRBV9; possibly TRBD1 for D (5 bases). The CDR3 loop spans 11 amino acids. Trimming took off 7 bases at V and 7 bases at J, with 12 bases between the two ends. From germline, CDR1 is SGDLS and CDR2 YYNGEE. CDR3 bases: TGTGCCAGCGGGAATGGACAAGAGCAGTACTTC. This encodes CASGNGQEQYF. Full variable domain (remainder filled in from reference TRBV9 and TRBJ2-7): DSGVTQTPKHLITATGQRVTLRCSPRSGDLSVYWYQQSLDQGLQFLIQYYNGEERAKGNILERFSAQQFPDLHSELNLSSLELGDSALYFCASGNGQEQYFGPGTRLTVT.

The chain is built from TRBV6-1 and TRBJ1-3; 7 bases map to TRBD1. V was clipped by 6 bases and J by 4 bases; unmatched bases: 6. The CDR3 consists of 14 residues. CDR1 and CDR2 from the germline V gene are MNHNS and SASEGT. CDR3 nucleotide sequence: TGTGCCAGCAGCCTACAGGGGTCCGGAAACACCATATATTTT. Its protein product is CASSLQGSGNTIYF.

The J gene is TRBJ1-2, the V gene TRBV7-8; weak D call: TRBD1 (6 bases). V lost 5 bases to trimming and J lost 0 bases, with 13 bases between them. Germline assignment: CDR1 SGHVS and CDR2 FQNEAQ. The CDR3 runs to 15 residues. The CDR3 sequence is CASSGGQRSNYGYTF. DNA of the CDR3: TGTGCCAGCAGCGGCGGACAGCGTTCTAACTATGGCTACACCTTC.

With respect to this clone: Other nucleotide sequences from this sample produce the same CDR3. CDR3 amino acids: CASSPDSSYNEQFF. CDR3 DNA: TGTGCCAGCAGCCCCGACAGTTCCTACAATGAGCAGTTCTTC. The chain is built from TRBV13 and TRBJ2-1; weak D call: TRBD1 (5 bases). Trimming pared 5 bases from V and 1 base from J, leaving 9 bases between. Germline loops: CDR1 PRHDT, CDR2 FYEKMQ (reference sequence). The CDR3 sequence is 14 residues long.

J is TRBJ1-5 and V is TRBV15; D not resolved. V was trimmed by 2 bases and J by 1 base, leaving 12 bases between them. Germline loops: CDR1 LNHNV, CDR2 YYDKDF (reference sequence). The CDR3 sequence is 16 residues long. The CDR3 reads CATSRKLRGSNQPQHF. CDR3 nucleotides: TGTGCCACCAGCAGAAAATTAAGAGGGAGCAATCAGCCCCAGCATTTT.

The chain combines TRBV5-4 with TRBJ2-7, with 10 bases identical to TRBD2. This CDR3 is built from 16 residues. Germline CDR1 is SGHNT and CDR2 is YYREEE (reference sequence). Germline trimming cut 2 bases from V and 0 bases from J; bases unmatched to any gene: 5. CDR3 DNA: TGTGCCAGCAGCTTATTTAGCGGGGGGCACTCCTACGAGCAGTACTTC. It specifies CASSLFSGGHSYEQYF.

The J gene is TRBJ2-7, the V gene TRBV30; D not resolved. V dropped 2 bases and J dropped 0 bases, with 17 bases sitting between them. CDR3 length equals 16 residues. Looked up from germline, CDR1 is GTSNPN and CDR2 is SVGIG (reference sequence). The DNA for the CDR3 is TGTGCCTGGAGTAAGCACAGAGTTTTGAGCTCCTACGAGCAGTACTTC. It encodes CAWSKHRVLSSYEQYF.